Shown below are 24 T cell receptor beta chains from a single sample sequenced in a study of cytomegalovirus exposure and HLA in healthy donors. TCRdb keeps only in-frame clones here, not all; method: immunoSEQ multiplex PCR. Of over 200,000 clones in the sample, roughly 80% were seen once. Source material: PBMCs. The receptors stem from a woman under 30 in good health and CMV-seronegative.

This chain links TRBV6-1 with TRBJ1-5, with a possible D match to TRBD1 (6 bases). Trimming removed 7 bases at V and 3 bases at J, with 13 bases between. The CDR3 consists of 14 residues. Germline-derived CDR1 and CDR2 are MNHNS and SASEGT. CDR3 DNA: TGTGCCAGCACCCCACAGGGTACCAATCAGCCCCAGCATTTT. Translation gives CASTPQGTNQPQHF.

J is TRBJ2-5 and V is TRBV10-1, with a possible D match to TRBD2 (6 bases). Trimming removed 3 bases from V and 9 bases from J, with 14 bases in between. Germline V CDR1 and CDR2: WNHNN, SYGVQD (reference sequence). This CDR3 has 13 amino acids. The CDR3 loop reads CASSEPDTGAQYF. The CDR3 nucleotides are TGCGCCAGCAGTGAACCAGACACGGGGGCCCAGTACTTC.

Concerning this clone: One end of the junction is discordant with germline, which a read error may explain. The chain recombines TRBV5-8 with TRBJ1-4, with TRBD1 matching 9 bases. Germline-derived CDR1 and CDR2 are SGHTS and YDEGEE. This CDR3 contains 14 residues. CDR3 nucleotide sequence: TGTGCCAGCACCTTGGGACAGGGTATGGGAAAACTGTTTTTT. Its protein is CASTLGQGMGKLFF.

The rearrangement uses TRBV2 and TRBJ2-7; maybe TRBD1 (5 bases). Germline assignment: CDR1 SNHLY and CDR2 FYNNEI. The CDR3 totals 14 residues. Deletions cut 6 bases from V and 2 bases from J, with 14 bases between. CDR3 DNA: TGTGCCAGCAGCCGTAGACAGACCACCTACGAGCAGTACTTC. It specifies CASSRRQTTYEQYF.

The rearrangement joins TRBV27 to TRBJ2-3, with D possibly TRBD1 on 6 matching bases. V lost 5 bases, J lost 2 bases, and 17 bases lay in between. CDR1 MNHEY and CDR2 SMNVEV come from the germline V gene (reference sequence). The CDR3 consists of 16 residues. DNA for the CDR3: TGTGCCAGCAGTCCCCTGGCAGGGGCCAACACAGATACGCAGTATTTT. Translating it yields CASSPLAGANTDTQYF.

The chain combines TRBV6-1 with TRBJ1-5; D is possibly TRBD1 (5 bases). V was shortened by 4 bases and J by 1 base, with 11 bases between the two germline ends. Looked up from germline, CDR1 is MNHNS and CDR2 is SASEGT. The CDR3 sequence is 15 residues long. The CDR3 region is CASSGDFRSNQPQHF. The DNA of the CDR3 is TGTGCCAGCAGTGGGGACTTCCGAAGCAATCAGCCCCAGCATTTT.

V is TRBV27 and J is TRBJ2-1, with 7 bases aligning to TRBD2. This CDR3 is built from 18 residues. Trimming took 2 bases from V and 8 from J; bases not matched to a gene: 18. CDR1 is MNHEY, CDR2 SMNVEV, per germline (reference sequence). DNA for the CDR3: TGTGCCAGCAGTTTAAGAGGGCCAGGCTGGACTAGATTGCATGAGCAGTTCTTC. Its protein product is CASSLRGPGWTRLHEQFF.

This rearrangement joins TRBV28 to TRBJ1-1; D is unclear. Trimming left V 7 bases short and J 0 bases short, with 12 bases between. Per the germline V gene, CDR1 is MDHEN and CDR2 is SYDVKM. This CDR3 contains 14 residues. The CDR3 is CASIPAMMNTEAFF. The DNA for the CDR3 is TGTGCCAGCATCCCGGCGATGATGAACACTGAAGCTTTCTTT. The full variable domain, rest sourced from reference TRBV28 and TRBJ1-1, is DVKVTQSSRYLVKRTGEKVFLECVQDMDHENMFWYRQDPGLGLRLIYFSYDVKMKEKGDIPEGYSVSREKKERFSLILESASTNQTSMYLCASIPAMMNTEAFFGQGTRLTVV.

Details on this clone: Other DNA sequences from this sample encode an identical CDR3 as well. The CDR3 DNA is TGTGCCAGCAGCTCGGACACCGGGGAGCTGTTTTTT. It codes for CASSSDTGELFF. The chain combines TRBV7-3 with TRBJ2-2, with unresolved D. CDR1 is SGHTA and CDR2 is FQGTGA in the germline V gene. Trimming shortened V by 4 bases and J by 3 bases, and 3 bases separated the two germline ends. The CDR3 is made up of 12 amino acids.

The chain is built from TRBV28 and TRBJ1-5; D gene ambiguous. Germline V gene lookup returns CDR1 MDHEN and CDR2 SYDVKM. V was shortened by 7 bases and J by 5 bases, with 15 bases between the two germline ends. The length of the CDR3 is 14 residues. The CDR3 bases are TGTGCCAGCACCGCTAGGTTCGGGGATCAGCCCCAGCATTTT. It yields the protein CASTARFGDQPQHF.

This chain links TRBV5-1 with TRBJ2-1; the match to TRBD1 covers 8 bases. The CDR3 spans 16 residues. Looked up from germline, CDR1 is SGHRS and CDR2 is YFSETQ. V was pared by 1 base and J by 0 bases, with 3 bases of the junction left unmatched. CDR3 nucleotide sequence: TGCGCCAGCAGCTTGAGGACAGGGAACTCCTACAATGAGCAGTTCTTC. This sequence encodes CASSLRTGNSYNEQFF.

The V and J genes are TRBV10-1 and TRBJ1-5, with D perhaps matching TRBD1 (6 bases). With 2 bases removed from V and 4 bases from J, the gap between germline ends came to 9 bases. CDR1 is WNHNN and CDR2 is SYGVQD in the germline V gene (reference sequence). The CDR3 contains 14 residues. The CDR3 nucleotides are TGCGCCAGCAGTGAGACAGGGACTAATCAGCCCCAGCATTTT. Translated: CASSETGTNQPQHF.

The chain has TRBV6-6 and TRBJ2-7; D not resolved. Germline CDR1 is MNHNY and CDR2 is SVGAGI (reference sequence). Trimming removed 7 bases at V and 5 bases at J, with 21 bases between. The CDR3 consists of 15 residues. CDR3 loop: CASNPSRAVLDEQYF. The CDR3 DNA sequence: TGTGCCAGCAACCCTTCTAGGGCCGTATTAGACGAGCAGTACTTC.

The V gene is TRBV30, the J gene TRBJ1-4; 10 positions agree with TRBD1. CDR1 and CDR2 from the germline V gene are GTSNPN and SVGIG (reference sequence). CDR3 length: 18 residues. V was pared by 0 bases and J by 7 bases, with 14 bases of the junction left unmatched. In nucleotides, the CDR3 is TGTGCCTGGAGTGTACCACACCCGGGACAGGGGAGGGGTGAAAAACTGTTTTTT. Protein: CAWSVPHPGQGRGEKLFF.

This chain joins TRBV2 and TRBJ1-2; D may be TRBD1 (6 bases). In germline, CDR1 is SNHLY, CDR2 FYNNEI. This CDR3 has 14 residues. Trimming removed 6 bases at V and 3 bases at J, with 14 bases between. CDR3 coding DNA: TGTGCCAGCAGCCCGGACAGCGGGGACTATGGCTACACCTTC. Its protein is CASSPDSGDYGYTF.

This clone was seen only a few times. This CDR3 is also generated by other DNA sequences in the sample. J is TRBJ1-2 and V is TRBV27; the D gene is possibly TRBD1 (5 bases). The germline V and J ends were trimmed by 6 bases and 5 bases, with 10 bases remaining between them. The CDR3 extends over 12 amino acids. The germline V gene encodes CDR1 MNHEY and CDR2 SMNVEV (reference sequence). In nucleotides, the CDR3 is TGTGCCAGCAGCCCATCAGGGTATGGCTACACCTTC. Its protein product is CASSPSGYGYTF.

This chain joins TRBV25-1 and TRBJ2-1, with TRBD2 matching over 11 bases. The CDR3 is 13 residues long. CDR1 and CDR2 from the germline V gene are MGHDK and SYGVNS. V shed 4 bases and J 12 bases; nucleotides not matched to a gene: 5. CDR3 sequence: CASSGTSGSMQFF. DNA for the CDR3: TGTGCCAGCAGTGGCACTAGCGGGAGTATGCAGTTCTTC.

This rearrangement joins TRBV15 to TRBJ2-2; D may match TRBD1 or TRBD2 (5 bases each). Germline-derived CDR1 and CDR2 are LNHNV and YYDKDF (reference sequence). The CDR3 has 17 amino acids. V was clipped by 0 bases and J by 6 bases, with 17 bases between them. CDR3 in DNA: TGTGCCACCAGCAGAGAGAGGGGACGTAGTCTCCCCGGGGAGCTGTTTTTT. Encoded protein: CATSRERGRSLPGELFF.

The rearrangement joins TRBV27 to TRBJ2-7, with unresolved D. Germline-derived CDR1 and CDR2 are MNHEY and SMNVEV (reference sequence). This CDR3 has 11 residues. V dropped 4 bases and J dropped 6 bases, with 7 bases sitting between them. In DNA form, the CDR3 reads TGTGCCAGCAGTTATCGACTCGAGCAGTACTTC. Translated, it gives CASSYRLEQYF.

The rearrangement joins TRBV2 to TRBJ2-1, with 8 bases fitting TRBD2. The CDR3 length is 13 residues. CDR1 SNHLY and CDR2 FYNNEI come from the germline V gene. V trimming: 3 bases; J trimming: 11 bases; junction bases outside the gene matches: 6. The CDR3 here is CASSDILADQQFF. CDR3 coding DNA: TGTGCCAGCAGTGATATACTAGCGGACCAGCAGTTCTTC.

The chain is built from TRBV13 and TRBJ1-1; the D is unclear. The germline V gene encodes CDR1 PRHDT and CDR2 FYEKMQ (reference sequence). Trimming stripped 4 bases from V and 2 bases from J, with 23 bases between. The CDR3 runs 18 residues. This chain's CDR3 is CASSYPAGGWKGNTEAFF. The CDR3 nucleotides are TGTGCCAGCAGCTACCCCGCGGGAGGGTGGAAGGGCAACACTGAAGCTTTCTTT. The whole variable domain, remainder taken from reference TRBV13 and TRBJ1-1, is AAGVIQSPRHLIKEKRETATLKCYPIPRHDTVYWYQQGPGQDPQFLISFYEKMQSDKGSIPDRFSAQQFSDYHSELNMSSLELGDSALYFCASSYPAGGWKGNTEAFFGQGTRLTVV.

This clone turned up a few times. The chain employs TRBV30 and TRBJ2-1; 8 nucleotides align to TRBD2. The CDR3 runs to 12 residues. Germline loops: CDR1 GTSNPN, CDR2 SVGIG (reference sequence). V gave up 6 bases and J gave up 6 bases; unmatched junction bases: 4. The CDR3 DNA reads TGTGCCTGCCTAGCGGGTTTCAATGAGCAGTTCTTC. Protein product: CACLAGFNEQFF. Full variable domain (rest looked up from reference TRBV30 and TRBJ2-1): SQTIHQWPATLVQPVGSPLSLECTVEGTSNPNLYWYRQAAGRGLQLLFYSVGIGQISSEVPQNLSASRPQDRQFILSSKKLLLSDSGFYLCACLAGFNEQFFGPGTRLTVL.

The chain couples TRBV28 to TRBJ2-7; the D gene is possibly TRBD1 (5 bases). Germline V gives CDR1 MDHEN, CDR2 SYDVKM. V was shortened by 4 bases and J by 4 bases, with 11 bases between the two germline ends. This CDR3 is built from 13 residues. In nucleotides, the CDR3 is TGTGCCAGCAGTTCGTCAGGGTTTTACGAGCAGTACTTC. This gives the protein CASSSSGFYEQYF.

The chain has TRBV29-1 and TRBJ2-7; D call uncertain. Germline V lookup: CDR1 SQVTM, CDR2 ANQGSEA. The CDR3 runs 12 residues. The V end lost 5 bases, the J end lost 3 bases, and 11 bases lay between the germline ends. The CDR3 DNA sequence: TGCAGCGTTCTGGTCACTCGCTACGAGCAGTACTTC. It codes for CSVLVTRYEQYF.